These 27 T cell receptor beta chains originate from one sample sequenced in a study of cytomegalovirus exposure and HLA in healthy donors. The PCR employed 60 Vbeta primers together with 13 Jbeta primers. Method: immunoSEQ multiplex PCR; TCRdb's copy keeps in-frame clones and lacks some. Found here are under 110,000 clones, about 70% of them singletons; the top ten hold about 2.5%. Material for sequencing was PBMCs. All receptors come from a female donor in good health and CMV-seronegative.

This chain links TRBV7-9 with TRBJ2-5; 12 nucleotides agree with TRBD2. The CDR3 runs to 17 residues. Germline lookup yields CDR1 SEHNR and CDR2 FQNEAQ (reference sequence). Germline trimming cut 4 bases from V and 5 bases from J; bases unmatched to any gene: 11. CDR3 bases: TGTGCCAGCAGCTCCTTCGGACTAGCGGGAAGCGGTGAGACCCAGTACTTC. It codes for CASSSFGLAGSGETQYF.

CDR3 sequence (DNA): TGTGCCAGTAGTTCTGCGGGAGGGGCCTACAATGAGCAGTTCTTC. This codes for CASSSAGGAYNEQFF. The rearrangement joins TRBV19 to TRBJ2-1; 9 nucleotides align to TRBD2. Germline V gene sequence: CDR1 LNHDA, CDR2 SQIVND (reference sequence). V trimming: 5 bases; J trimming: 2 bases; junction bases outside the gene matches: 4. This CDR3 contains 15 residues.

This clone occurred a few times. This chain joins TRBV27 and TRBJ1-2, with TRBD1 matching over 7 bases. With 5 bases clipped from V and 0 bases from J, the junction kept 12 bases outside the gene matches. Germline V CDR1 and CDR2: MNHEY, SMNVEV (reference sequence). The CDR3 has 17 amino acids. DNA for the CDR3: TGTGCCAGCAGTACCTACAGGGGAAATGCGGCTAACTATGGCTACACCTTC. Protein: CASSTYRGNAANYGYTF.

The gene calls are TRBV27 and TRBJ2-1; 8 nucleotides align to TRBD2. The V gene end was trimmed by 7 bases and the J gene end by 7 bases; junction bases not matched to a gene: 6. CDR3 length: 13 residues. The germline gives CDR1 MNHEY, CDR2 SMNVEV (reference sequence). This CDR3 reads CASTSGSYNEQFF. CDR3 in DNA: TGTGCCAGCACGAGCGGGAGTTATAATGAGCAGTTCTTC.

This clone was counted only a few times. The gene calls are TRBV18 and TRBJ2-1; TRBD2 matches at 11 bases. J gave up 6 bases and V 5 bases, and 6 bases lay outside the gene matches. Germline loops: CDR1 KGHSH, CDR2 LQKENI. The length of the CDR3 is 15 residues. DNA for the CDR3: TGTGCCAGCTCAGAACTAGCGGGAGAGATCAATGAGCAGTTCTTC. Translation gives CASSELAGEINEQFF.

For the CDR3, the DNA is TGTGCCAGCTCACCACTGCCCGGGACAGGGGTCACTGAAGCTTTCTTT. This translates into CASSPLPGTGVTEAFF. The chain combines TRBV18 with TRBJ1-1; 10 bases are a match to TRBD1. The V and J ends lost 1 base and 4 bases, in that order; junction bases with no gene match: 6. Germline loops: CDR1 KGHSH, CDR2 LQKENI. There are 16 residues in the CDR3.

This chain links TRBV7-3 with TRBJ2-6; no clear D. This CDR3 has 14 residues. The V gene lost 1 base and the J gene lost 4 bases, with 5 bases spanning the gap. Germline V lookup: CDR1 SGHTA, CDR2 FQGTGA. The CDR3: CASSLNGGANVLTF. In nucleotides, the CDR3 is TGTGCCAGCAGCTTAAACGGGGGGGCCAACGTCCTGACTTTC.

This clone was observed a handful of times. The chain employs TRBV7-3 and TRBJ2-7; the D gene is possibly TRBD1 (6 bases). From germline, CDR1 is SGHTA and CDR2 FQGTGA. V lost 4 bases, J lost 6 bases, and 10 bases lay in between. The CDR3 extends over 12 amino acids. In DNA form, the CDR3 reads TGTGCCAGCAGCTCCACAGGGTCCGAGCAGTACTTC. Its translation: CASSSTGSEQYF.

This clone has a handful of counts. The V gene is TRBV18, the J gene TRBJ2-1, with 11 bases fitting TRBD2. V was pared by 7 bases and J by 9 bases, with 14 bases of the junction left unmatched. Germline V gene data show CDR1 as KGHSH and CDR2 as LQKENI. This CDR3 has 16 residues. CDR3 sequence reads: CASFTDSSGRRGEQFF. For the CDR3, the DNA is TGTGCCAGCTTCACCGATTCTAGCGGGAGGAGGGGTGAGCAGTTCTTC. The complete variable domain, with remaining parts taken from reference TRBV18 and TRBJ2-1, reads NAGVMQNPRHLVRRRGQEARLRCSPMKGHSHVYWYRQLPEEGLKFMVYLQKENIIDESGMPKERFSAEFPKEGPSILRIQQVVRGDSAAYFCASFTDSSGRRGEQFFGPGTRLTVL.

The chain couples TRBV2 to TRBJ2-1, with D hard to call. Between the trimmed V and J ends, which lost 6 bases and 6 bases, there was a span of 12 bases. This CDR3 comprises 13 residues. Per germline, CDR1 SNHLY and CDR2 FYNNEI. The DNA of the CDR3 is TGTGCCAGCAGAGGCGGCACCTCCAATGAGCAGTTCTTC. Translating it yields CASRGGTSNEQFF.

V usage is TRBV27 and J usage is TRBJ2-1; 13 bases match TRBD2. Germline V gene lookup returns CDR1 MNHEY and CDR2 SMNVEV (reference sequence). The CDR3 spans 18 residues. J lost 12 bases, V lost 4 bases, and 18 bases had no gene match. CDR3: CASSSTRTSGRKTRWQFF. CDR3 sequence (DNA): TGTGCCAGCAGTTCCACCCGGACTAGCGGGAGAAAGACGCGTTGGCAGTTCTTC.

The chain has TRBV7-9 and TRBJ1-2, with 7 bases lining up with TRBD1. Germline lookup yields CDR1 SEHNR and CDR2 FQNEAQ (reference sequence). V was pared by 0 bases and J by 8 bases, with 6 bases of the junction left unmatched. This CDR3 has 14 amino acids. The CDR3 sequence is CASSLAGQAGGYTF. The CDR3 DNA reads TGTGCCAGCAGCTTAGCTGGACAGGCGGGGGGCTACACCTTC. Using reference TRBV7-9 and TRBJ1-2 for the parts outside the CDR3, the full variable domain is DTGVSQNPRHKITKRGQNVTFRCDPISEHNRLYWYRQTLGQGPEFLTYFQNEAQLEKSRLLSDRFSAERPKGSFSTLEIQRTEQGDSAMYLCASSLAGQAGGYTFGSGTRLTVV.

The chain uses TRBV27 and TRBJ2-7; TRBD1 is a possible D gene (6 bases). This CDR3 comprises 14 residues. Trimming took 5 bases from V and 2 from J, leaving 13 bases between them. Germline assignment: CDR1 MNHEY and CDR2 SMNVEV (reference sequence). The CDR3 loop is CASSPRQATYEQYF. In DNA form, the CDR3 reads TGTGCCAGCAGTCCACGACAGGCCACCTACGAGCAGTACTTC.

This chain connects TRBV7-2 to TRBJ2-5, with 9 bases that match TRBD2. This CDR3 contains 16 residues. Germline V gene lookup returns CDR1 SGHTA and CDR2 FQGNSA. The V gene end was trimmed by 1 base and the J gene end by 5 bases; junction bases not matched to a gene: 8. The CDR3 region is CASSLESAGGRETQYF. In DNA, the CDR3 is TGTGCCAGCAGCTTAGAAAGCGCGGGAGGGCGGGAGACCCAGTACTTC.

As for this clone: The sample has other DNA sequences that encode this CDR3 too. V usage is TRBV5-1 and J usage is TRBJ2-3; D is possibly TRBD2 (5 bases). Between the trimmed V and J ends, which lost 4 bases and 1 base, there was a span of 13 bases. Germline lookup yields CDR1 SGHRS and CDR2 YFSETQ. This CDR3 spans 15 amino acids. The CDR3 sequence is CASSAGGGGTDTQYF. DNA for the CDR3: TGCGCCAGCAGCGCTGGCGGAGGAGGCACAGATACGCAGTATTTT.

CDR3 sequence: CASSIRRGDNQPQHF. The CDR3 DNA follows: TGTGCCAGTAGTATACGCAGGGGTGACAATCAGCCCCAGCATTTT. The genes are TRBV19 and TRBJ1-5, with D possibly TRBD1 on 6 matching bases. Trimming took off 2 bases at V and 3 bases at J, with 11 bases between the two ends. CDR1 and CDR2 (germline): LNHDA, SQIVND (reference sequence). CDR3 length: 15 amino acids.

This chain connects TRBV5-1 to TRBJ2-3; D unclear. The germline V and J ends were trimmed by 2 bases and 0 bases, with 13 bases remaining between them. The CDR3 totals 16 residues. Germline CDR1 SGHRS, CDR2 YFSETQ. The CDR3 region is CASSFLQRTSTDTQYF. The CDR3 DNA follows: TGCGCCAGCAGCTTCCTTCAGCGAACTAGCACAGATACGCAGTATTTT.

V is TRBV11-2 and J is TRBJ2-7; D ambiguous. The CDR3 loop spans 13 amino acids. CDR1 and CDR2 (germline): SGHAT, FQNNGV. Between the trimmed V and J ends, which lost 5 bases and 4 bases, there was a span of 12 bases. This CDR3 is CASSNPRGYEQYF. In DNA form, the CDR3 reads TGTGCCAGCAGCAACCCTAGAGGATACGAGCAGTACTTC. Drawing the rest from reference TRBV11-2 and TRBJ2-7, the complete variable domain is EAGVAQSPRYKIIEKRQSVAFWCNPISGHATLYWYQQILGQGPKLLIQFQNNGVVDDSQLPKDRFSAERLKGVDSTLKIQPAKLEDSAVYLCASSNPRGYEQYFGPGTRLTVT.

This clone turned up a few times. J is TRBJ2-1 and V is TRBV7-8; weak D call: TRBD1 (6 bases). V lost 2 bases, J lost 7 bases, and 9 bases lay in between. Germline V CDR1 and CDR2: SGHVS, FQNEAQ. The CDR3 covers 13 residues. CDR3 coding DNA: TGTGCCAGCAGCTTATCAGGGGAGAATGAGCAGTTCTTC. Its translation is CASSLSGENEQFF.

This clone was observed once. This sequence joins TRBV7-9 and TRBJ1-1; no firm D call. CDR3 length: 15 residues. Trimming pared 7 bases from V and 3 bases from J, leaving 18 bases between. The V gene's germline CDR1 is SEHNR and CDR2 FQNEAQ (reference sequence). CDR3 sequence reads: CASTEESERYTEAFF. The CDR3 coding sequence is TGTGCCAGCACCGAAGAAAGTGAGCGATACACTGAAGCTTTCTTT.

This clone turned up a few times. The rearrangement uses TRBV11-3 and TRBJ2-7, with D perhaps matching TRBD2 (6 bases). Per germline, CDR1 SGHNT and CDR2 YENEEA. V was cut by 7 bases and J by 6 bases, with 19 bases left in between. The CDR3 sequence is 14 residues long. CDR3 coding DNA: TGTGCCAGCAAAGGACCTAGCGACCCGAGCGAGCAGTACTTC. It specifies CASKGPSDPSEQYF.

The CDR3 bases are TGTGCCAGCAGGGGGCAGGGGGCGCGGACAGATACGCAGTATTTT. Translating it yields CASRGQGARTDTQYF. This chain joins TRBV6-5 and TRBJ2-3; 8 nucleotides align to TRBD1. The CDR3 is 15 residues long. J gave up 3 bases and V 6 bases, and 8 bases lay outside the gene matches. CDR1 is MNHEY, CDR2 SVGAGI, per germline.

The CDR3 sequence is CASSSGTTGVYEQYF. The CDR3 DNA follows: TGTGCCAGCAGTTCAGGGACTACGGGGGTCTACGAGCAGTACTTC. This rearrangement joins TRBV7-2 to TRBJ2-7; TRBD2 aligns across 7 bases. The V gene's germline CDR1 is SGHTA and CDR2 FQGNSA. This CDR3 is built from 15 residues. V was pared by 6 bases and J by 3 bases, with 11 bases of the junction left unmatched. Filled out from reference TRBV7-2 and TRBJ2-7, the complete variable domain reads GAGVSQSPSNKVTEKGKDVELRCDPISGHTALYWYRQSLGQGLEFLIYFQGNSAPDKSGLPSDRFSAERTGGSVSTLTIQRTQQEDSAVYLCASSSGTTGVYEQYFGPGTRLTVT.

This rearrangement joins TRBV7-6 to TRBJ2-1, with 12 bases identical to TRBD2. Germline CDR1 and CDR2: SGHVS and FNYEAQ. This CDR3 has 16 residues. The ends lost 1 base at V and 9 bases at J; junction bases unmatched: 7. CDR3 protein: CASSLGTSGIQGEQFF. CDR3 nucleotides: TGTGCCAGCAGCTTAGGGACTAGCGGGATTCAGGGTGAGCAGTTCTTC. Filled out from reference TRBV7-6 and TRBJ2-1, the complete variable domain reads GAGVSQSPRYKVTKRGQDVALRCDPISGHVSLYWYRQALGQGPEFLTYFNYEAQQDKSGLPNDRFSAERPEGSISTLTIQRTEQRDSAMYRCASSLGTSGIQGEQFFGPGTRLTVL.

The genes are TRBV11-1 and TRBJ2-7, with 9 bases lining up with TRBD2. CDR1 and CDR2 (germline): SGHAT, FQDESV (reference sequence). V was clipped by 2 bases and J by 2 bases; unmatched bases: 4. This CDR3 has 15 residues. CDR3 sequence: CASSLRVAGAYEQYF. Written as DNA, the CDR3 is TGTGCCAGCAGCTTACGAGTAGCGGGAGCCTACGAGCAGTACTTC.

This chain connects TRBV7-2 to TRBJ2-2; D perhaps matches TRBD1 (8 bases). Trimming left V 6 bases short and J 6 bases short, with 17 bases between. The CDR3 covers 15 residues. Germline V gene sequence: CDR1 SGHTA, CDR2 FQGNSA. The CDR3 DNA follows: TGTGCCAGCAGATTCGACAGGGGAGGGTCCGGGGAGCTGTTTTTT. As protein: CASRFDRGGSGELFF. Drawing the rest from reference TRBV7-2 and TRBJ2-2, the complete variable domain is GAGVSQSPSNKVTEKGKDVELRCDPISGHTALYWYRQSLGQGLEFLIYFQGNSAPDKSGLPSDRFSAERTGGSVSTLTIQRTQQEDSAVYLCASRFDRGGSGELFFGEGSRLTVL.

This clone was seen a single time. J is TRBJ1-2 and V is TRBV19, with D unclear. CDR1 and CDR2 from the germline V gene are LNHDA and SQIVND (reference sequence). This CDR3 contains 12 residues. Trimming took 7 bases from V and 7 from J, leaving 13 bases between them. The CDR3 region has the DNA TGTGCCAGTACGACAACTTGGTCTGGCTACACCTTC. Translated: CASTTTWSGYTF.